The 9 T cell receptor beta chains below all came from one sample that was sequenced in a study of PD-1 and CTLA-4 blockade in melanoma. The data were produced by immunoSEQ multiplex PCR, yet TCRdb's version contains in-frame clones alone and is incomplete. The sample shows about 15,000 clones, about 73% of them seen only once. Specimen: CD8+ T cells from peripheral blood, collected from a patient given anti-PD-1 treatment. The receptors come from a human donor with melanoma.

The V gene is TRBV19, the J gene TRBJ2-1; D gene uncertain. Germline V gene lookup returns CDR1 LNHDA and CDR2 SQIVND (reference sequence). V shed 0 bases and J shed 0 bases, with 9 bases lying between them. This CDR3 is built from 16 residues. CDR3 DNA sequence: TGTGCCAGTAGTATAGACCGGCTTCTCTCCTACAATGAGCAGTTCTTC. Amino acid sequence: CASSIDRLLSYNEQFF.

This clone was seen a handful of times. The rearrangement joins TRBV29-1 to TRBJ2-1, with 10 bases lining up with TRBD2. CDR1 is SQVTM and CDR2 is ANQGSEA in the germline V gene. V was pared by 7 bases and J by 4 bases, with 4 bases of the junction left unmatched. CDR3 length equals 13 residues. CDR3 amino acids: CSGILAGYNEQFF. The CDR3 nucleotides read TGCAGCGGGATACTAGCGGGGTACAATGAGCAGTTCTTC.

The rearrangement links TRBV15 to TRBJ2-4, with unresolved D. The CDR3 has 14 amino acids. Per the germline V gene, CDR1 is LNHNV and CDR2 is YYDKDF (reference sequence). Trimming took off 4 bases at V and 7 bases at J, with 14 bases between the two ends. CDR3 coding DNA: TGTGCCACCAGCAAAGGAACGGAAGACAACATTCAGTACTTC. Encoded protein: CATSKGTEDNIQYF.

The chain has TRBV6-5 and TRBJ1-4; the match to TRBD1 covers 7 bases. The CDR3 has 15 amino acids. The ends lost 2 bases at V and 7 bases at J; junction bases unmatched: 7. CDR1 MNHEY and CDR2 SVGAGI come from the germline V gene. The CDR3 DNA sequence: TGTGCCAGCAGTTACACAGGGGCAGACTCTGAAAAACTGTTTTTT. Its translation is CASSYTGADSEKLFF.

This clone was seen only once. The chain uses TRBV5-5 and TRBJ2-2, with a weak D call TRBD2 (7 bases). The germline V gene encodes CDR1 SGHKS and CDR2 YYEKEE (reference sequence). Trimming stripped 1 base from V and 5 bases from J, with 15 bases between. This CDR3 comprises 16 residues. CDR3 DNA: TGTGCCAGCAGCTTGCCCGGGGGGCTTGGTACCGGGGAGCTGTTTTTT. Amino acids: CASSLPGGLGTGELFF. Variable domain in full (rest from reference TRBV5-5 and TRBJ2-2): DAGVTQSPTHLIKTRGQQVTLRCSPISGHKSVSWYQQVLGQGPQFIFQYYEKEERGRGNFPDRFSARQFPNYSSELNVNALLLGDSALYLCASSLPGGLGTGELFFGEGSRLTVL.

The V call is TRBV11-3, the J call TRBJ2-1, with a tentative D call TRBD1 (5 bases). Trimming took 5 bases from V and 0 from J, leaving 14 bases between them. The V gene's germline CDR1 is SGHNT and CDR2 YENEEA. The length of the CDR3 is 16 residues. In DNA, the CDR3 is TGTGCCAGCAGCGGCTCTAGGGGAATCTCCTACAATGAGCAGTTCTTC. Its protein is CASSGSRGISYNEQFF. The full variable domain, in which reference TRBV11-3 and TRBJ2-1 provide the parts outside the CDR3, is EAGVVQSPRYKIIEKKQPVAFWCNPISGHNTLYWYLQNLGQGPELLIRYENEEAVDDSQLPKDRFSAERLKGVDSTLKIQPAELGDSAVYLCASSGSRGISYNEQFFGPGTRLTVL.

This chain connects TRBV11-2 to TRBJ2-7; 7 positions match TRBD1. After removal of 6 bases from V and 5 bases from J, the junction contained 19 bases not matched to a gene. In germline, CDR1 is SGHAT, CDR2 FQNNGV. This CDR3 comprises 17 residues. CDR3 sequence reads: CASSSPGSQGVWNEQYF. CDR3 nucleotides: TGTGCCAGCAGTTCCCCGGGGTCCCAGGGGGTGTGGAACGAGCAGTACTTC.

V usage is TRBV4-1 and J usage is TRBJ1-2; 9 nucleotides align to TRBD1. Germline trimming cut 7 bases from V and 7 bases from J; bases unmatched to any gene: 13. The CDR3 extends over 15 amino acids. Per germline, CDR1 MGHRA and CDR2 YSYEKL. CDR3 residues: CASTPDRGFLIGYTF. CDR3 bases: TGCGCCAGCACCCCGGACAGGGGCTTTCTCATTGGCTACACCTTC.

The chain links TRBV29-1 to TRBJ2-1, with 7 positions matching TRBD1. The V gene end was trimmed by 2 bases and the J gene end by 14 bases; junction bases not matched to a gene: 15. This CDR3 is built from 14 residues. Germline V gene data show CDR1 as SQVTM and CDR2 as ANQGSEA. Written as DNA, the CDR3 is TGCAGCGTTGAAAATAGGGGGCCTGCCCCGACCGAGTTCTTC. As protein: CSVENRGPAPTEFF.